A selection of T cell receptor beta chains follows, all from one sample in a study of spatial heterogeneity in lung cancer. MiXCR was run by TCRdb on the 5' RACE reads, yielding one entry per CDR3 protein. The sample records just under 95,000 distinct CDR3 sequences, roughly 12% being singletons. Sequenced material: PBMCs, taken at surgery. The receptors come from a male donor with early-stage non-small cell lung cancer. Each CDR3 is given with its conserved first and last residue. A D gene is named only where the DNA matches it firmly. A row's size may be missing; if present it is once, few, many or a size class.

V	size	J	D	DNA	CDR3
TRBV21-1	many	TRBJ2-3	-	TGTGCCAGCAGCAACCCTCTAGCGGGGCGGGCCTGTGATACGCAGTATTTT	CASSNPLAGRACDTQYF
TRBV12-3/TRBV12-4	many	TRBJ2-1	-	TGTGCCAGCAGTTTACTGGGATATGAGCAGTTCTTC	CASSLLGYEQFF
TRBV10-3	many	TRBJ2-3	TRBD1	TGTGCCATCAGTGGACAGGGTGAAAATACGCAGTATTTT	CAISGQGENTQYF
TRBV12-3/TRBV12-4	once	TRBJ1-2	-	TGTGCCAGCAGTTTACTAACCGTGGGTGGCTACACCTTC	CASSLLTVGGYTF
TRBV5-4	-	TRBJ2-5	-	TGTGCCAGCAGGTTCAGGGCTAGCCGCGCTTCGAGGGGGTTAGAGACCCAGTACTTC	CASRFRASRASRGLETQYF
TRBV12-3/TRBV12-4	-	TRBJ1-1	-	TGTGCCAGCAGTTTTTTCGCTGGGGGCGGGTGCACTGAAGCTTTCTTT	CASSFFAGGGCTEAFF
TRBV4-1	few	TRBJ2-1	TRBD1	TGCGCCAGCAGCCGAGGACAGGGGGCGAACAATGAGCAGTTCTTC	CASSRGQGANNEQFF
TRBV29-1	few	TRBJ1-3	-	TGCAGCGCAGACGGGGGAGCAGGAAACACCATATATTTT	CSADGGAGNTIYF
TRBV12-3/TRBV12-4	-	TRBJ2-7	-	TGTGCCAGCAGTTTGCAGCACGAGCAGTACTTC	CASSLQHEQYF
TRBV20-1	many	TRBJ2-2	TRBD2	TGCAGTGCTAGGTGGCTAGCGGGGGTCGCGAACACCGGGGAGCTGTTTTTT	CSARWLAGVANTGELFF
TRBV7-3	many	TRBJ1-1	TRBD1	TGTGCCAGCAGCCCAGGGGGCCGTATGAACACTGAAGCTTTCTTT	CASSPGGRMNTEAFF
TRBV18	-	TRBJ2-5	TRBD2	TGTGCCAGCTCACCACCTCAAGCGGGGGGTGAGACCCAGTACTTC	CASSPPQAGGETQYF
TRBV7-2	-	TRBJ2-3	TRBD2	TGTGCCAGCAGCCTAGGAGTAGCGGGGGGGCCAGATACGCAGTATTTT	CASSLGVAGGPDTQYF
TRBV19	few	TRBJ2-1	TRBD2	TGTGCCAGTAGTCTCTCTAGCGGGAGCTTCAATGAGCAGTTCTTC	CASSLSSGSFNEQFF
TRBV5-1	few	TRBJ2-5	TRBD1	TGCGCCAGCAGCTTGGGAGGGACAGGGATCGAGACCCAGTACTTC	CASSLGGTGIETQYF
TRBV3-1	many	TRBJ2-7	-	TGTGCCAGCAGCCGGGAGCCGGGAGAATACGAGCAGTACTTC	CASSREPGEYEQYF
TRBV7-9	-	TRBJ2-3	-	TGTGCCACCGAAGCGGGCTTCACAGATACGCAGTATTTT	CATEAGFTDTQYF
TRBV3-1	-	TRBJ2-3	-	TGTGCCAGCAGCCAAGGTCAACCGGATACGCAGTATTTT	CASSQGQPDTQYF
TRBV7-7	few	TRBJ2-2	-	TGTGCTAGCAGCCCAAGTACCCCCCCCACCGGGGAGCTGTTTTTT	CASSPSTPPTGELFF
TRBV20-1	few	TRBJ1-2	TRBD1	TGCAGTGCTAGGGGACAGCACTATGGCTACACCTTC	CSARGQHYGYTF
TRBV10-3	many	TRBJ1-2	-	TGTGCCATCAGTGAGTCAGGAAGAGGCAGTGGCTACACCTTC	CAISESGRGSGYTF
TRBV6-5	-	TRBJ2-1	-	TGTGCCAGCAGTTACTCTCCACCGGGACATACGAATAATGAGCAGTTCTTC	CASSYSPPGHTNNEQFF
TRBV5-1	few	TRBJ2-2	-	TGCGCCAACAGTGGGATCCCCGGGGAGCTGTTTTTT	CANSGIPGELFF
TRBV19	few	TRBJ2-5	-	TGTGCCAGTAGTGTTGCCTCCCCGCCGGAGACCCAGTACTTC	CASSVASPPETQYF
TRBV3-1	few	TRBJ1-1	-	TGTGCCAGCAGCCAAGGTCTAGTGAACACTGAAGCTTTCTTT	CASSQGLVNTEAFF
TRBV6-2/TRBV6-3	-	TRBJ1-2	-	TGTGCCAGCAGTTACACGGACAGCTATGGCTACACCTTC	CASSYTDSYGYTF
TRBV7-9	few	TRBJ2-7	TRBD1	TGTGCCAGCAGCCCCCACCGTCTGGGACAGGAGAACGAGCAGTACTTC	CASSPHRLGQENEQYF
TRBV15	-	TRBJ2-1	TRBD2	TGTGCCACCAGCACGTTTAAGGAGGTAGCGGGACACAATGAGCAGTTCTTC	CATSTFKEVAGHNEQFF
TRBV20-1	-	TRBJ1-1	-	TGCAGTGCTAGAGCGACCACAGGATGGGACACTGAAGCTTTCTTT	CSARATTGWDTEAFF
TRBV6-5	-	TRBJ2-7	-	TGTGCCAGCGGGTACCAAATCGGCACCTACGAGCAGTACTTC	CASGYQIGTYEQYF
TRBV28	-	TRBJ1-1	-	TGTGCCAGCAGTCCACCGGGACTTAACACTGAAGCTTTCTTT	CASSPPGLNTEAFF
TRBV28	-	TRBJ2-7	TRBD1	TGTGCCAGCATCCCCCTTTCGGGACAGTTGACTCTAAACTGCTTC	CASIPLSGQLTLNCF
TRBV4-2	few	TRBJ2-3	TRBD2	TGTGCCAGCAGCCACACAACTAGCGGTCCAGATACGCAGTATTTT	CASSHTTSGPDTQYF
TRBV14	few	TRBJ2-1	-	TGTGCCAGCAGGGCTCCCGGGGGAGAGCAGTTCTTC	CASRAPGGEQFF
TRBV7-3	-	TRBJ2-5	-	TGTGCCAGCAGCTTAACCGGGAGCCCCGGGGAGACCCAGTACTTC	CASSLTGSPGETQYF
TRBV7-8	-	TRBJ1-3	TRBD1	TGTGCCAGCAGTCAGGAAGGGGGCCGGGGAAACACCATATATTTT	CASSQEGGRGNTIYF
TRBV4-2	-	TRBJ2-1	TRBD2	TGTGCCAGCAGCCTTGGACTAGCGGGACCCTACAATGAGCAGTTCTTC	CASSLGLAGPYNEQFF
TRBV9	-	TRBJ1-5	TRBD1	TGTGCCAGCAGCGAAGGACAGGGCAATCAGCCCCAGCATTTT	CASSEGQGNQPQHF
TRBV20-1	few	TRBJ1-1	TRBD1	TGCAGTGCTCCGACAGGGTGGGACACTGAAGCTTTCTTT	CSAPTGWDTEAFF
TRBV5-4	few	TRBJ2-5	TRBD2	TGTGCCAGCAGCTTGGGTTTAGCGGGGTACCAAGAGACCCAGTACTTC	CASSLGLAGYQETQYF
TRBV20-1	-	TRBJ2-6	-	TGCAGTGCTAGACGACAGACACCCTTGGCCAACGTCCTGACTTTC	CSARRQTPLANVLTF
TRBV18	-	TRBJ2-1	-	TGTGCCAGCTCACCGACCCAGGGGGGAACCTACAATGAGCAGTTCTTC	CASSPTQGGTYNEQFF
TRBV12-3/TRBV12-4	few	TRBJ2-5	-	TGTGCCAGCAGTTTCGACAGAGGACAAGAGACCCAGTACTTC	CASSFDRGQETQYF
TRBV7-9	-	TRBJ2-1	-	TGTGCCAGCAGCTTAGGGAGTAGCCAAAACTACAATGAGCAGTTCTTC	CASSLGSSQNYNEQFF
TRBV2	few	TRBJ2-6	-	TGTGCCAGCAGGGAATTCTCTGGGGCCAACGTCCTGACTTTC	CASREFSGANVLTF
TRBV30	few	TRBJ2-3	-	TGTGCCTGGACGGTGAGCGGCACAGATACGCAGTATTTT	CAWTVSGTDTQYF
TRBV15	many	TRBJ2-7	-	TGTGCCACCAGCAGAGATCAGGGCGTGGGTCCCTACGAGCAGTACTTC	CATSRDQGVGPYEQYF
TRBV5-1	-	TRBJ2-7	TRBD2	TGCGCCAGCGGGACTAGCGGGGGGACTGGGGAGCAGTACTTC	CASGTSGGTGEQYF
TRBV29-1	many	TRBJ2-1	-	TGCAGCGGTTGTATCGAGGAGCAGTTCTTC	CSGCIEEQFF
TRBV12-3/TRBV12-4	once	TRBJ2-3	-	TGTGCCAGCAGACGCAGCACAGATACGCAGTATTTT	CASRRSTDTQYF
TRBV4-3	many	TRBJ2-7	-	TGCGCCAGCAGCCAATCCACGGGGGAATGGGGCTACGAGCAGTACTTC	CASSQSTGEWGYEQYF
TRBV28	-	TRBJ2-1	TRBD2	TGTGCCAGCAGTTTTCTTGGTGGACTAGCGGAATACAATGAGCAGTTCTTC	CASSFLGGLAEYNEQFF
TRBV7-9	-	TRBJ2-6	-	TGTGCCAGCAGCTTATTCCTTGGTGGGGCCAACGTCCTGACTTTC	CASSLFLGGANVLTF
TRBV6-2/TRBV6-3	-	TRBJ2-3	-	TGTGCCAGCAGTTACAGCTATACGCAGTATTTT	CASSYSYTQYF